This T cell receptor beta chain is from a study of CD8 T cells in ankylosing spondylitis. Study findings and constraints: It appeared that ankylosing spondylitis blood was characterized by a TCR beta motif of under ten highly homologous variants.

Per the germline V gene, CDR1 is LGHNA and CDR2 is YNFKEQ. Trimming pared 5 bases from V and 6 bases from J, leaving 15 bases between. The CDR3 is made up of 14 amino acids. There are many counts of this clonotype. Its target is not known. TCRdb itself ran the 5' RACE reads through MiXCR, one entry per CDR3 protein. Of approximately 500,000 distinct CDR3 sequences listed, about an eighth are singletons. The chain is built from TRBV4-2 and TRBJ2-3, with unresolved D. The specimen sequenced was blood, either unsorted or a sorted T cell fraction (not recorded which). The receptor was derived from a male donor with ankylosing spondylitis. This CDR3 is CASSSPGRTDTQYF. CDR3 bases: TGTGCCAGCAGCTCGCCGGGTAGGACGGATACGCAGTATTTT.